This T cell receptor (beta chain) comes out of a study of blood T cell repertoires in COVID-19. Study background: COVID-19 samples collected from the United States, Italy and Spain covered acute and convalescent phases. Sample material is recorded as cDNA or gDNA derived from T cells, B-cell-depleted T cells, or PBMCs.

This CDR3 comprises 15 residues. With 8 bases removed from V and 0 bases from J, the gap between germline ends came to 17 bases. The germline CDR1 and CDR2 sequences are MNHEY and SVGAGI. Per the original methods: It was from reference gene primer amplification that nucleated cell counts were estimated. The table came from immunoSEQ multiplex PCR; TCRdb's copy has only in-frame clones and leaves some out. The D gene and trimming were derived from the DNA, and the V and J assignments and clone size from that table. The sample has 120,000 or so clones; roughly nine tenths are singletons. The receptor's source is a man aged 45-65 years with active COVID-19. The sequenced sample consisted of peripheral blood. This chain joins TRBV6-5 and TRBJ2-7, with TRBD2 as a possible D gene (6 bases). As DNA, the CDR3 is TGTGCCAGCGCTTTGTCTAGCGACAGCTCCTACGAGCAGTACTTC. Its protein product is CASALSSDSSYEQYF.